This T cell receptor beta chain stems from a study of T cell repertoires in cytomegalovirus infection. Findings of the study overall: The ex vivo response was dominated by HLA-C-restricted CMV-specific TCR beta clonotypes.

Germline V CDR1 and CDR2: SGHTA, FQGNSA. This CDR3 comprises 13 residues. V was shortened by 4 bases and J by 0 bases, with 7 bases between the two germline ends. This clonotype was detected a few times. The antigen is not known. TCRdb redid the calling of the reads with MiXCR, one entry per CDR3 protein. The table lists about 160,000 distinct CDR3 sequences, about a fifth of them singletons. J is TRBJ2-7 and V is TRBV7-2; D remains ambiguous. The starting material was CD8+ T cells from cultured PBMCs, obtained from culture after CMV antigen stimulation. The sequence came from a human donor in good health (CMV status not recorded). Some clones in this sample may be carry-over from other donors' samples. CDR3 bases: TGTGCCAGCAGCTCATGGGACTCCTACGAGCAGTACTTC. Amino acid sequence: CASSSWDSYEQYF.